The 7 T cell receptor beta chains below come from one sample, sequenced in a study of blood T cell repertoires in COVID-19. Produced via immunoSEQ multiplex PCR; TCRdb's table is partial and in-frame only. The table includes tens of thousands of clones, 89% detected once. Sequencing was done on a sample of peripheral blood. Receptors were obtained from a man in his 60s with COVID-19, enrolled during active disease.

The chain couples TRBV5-4 to TRBJ2-7; D might be TRBD1 (6 bases). The CDR3 runs to 13 residues. V was trimmed by 4 bases and J by 3 bases, leaving 11 bases between them. From germline, CDR1 is SGHNT and CDR2 YYREEE (reference sequence). CDR3 loop: CASSTPQGYEQYF. The CDR3 nucleotides read TGTGCCAGCAGCACACCACAGGGCTACGAGCAGTACTTC. Full variable domain (rest looked up from reference TRBV5-4 and TRBJ2-7): ETGVTQSPTHLIKTRGQQVTLRCSSQSGHNTVSWYQQALGQGPQFIFQYYREEENGRGNFPPRFSGLQFPNYSSELNVNALELDDSALYLCASSTPQGYEQYFGPGTRLTVT.

The genes are TRBV4-3 and TRBJ1-4, with TRBD1 identical over 9 bases. Germline V lookup: CDR1 LGHNA, CDR2 YSLEER. The V segment lost 0 bases and the J segment 4 bases; nucleotides outside the gene matches: 3. The CDR3 extends over 16 amino acids. The CDR3 nucleotides are TGCGCCAGCAGCCAAGATGGGGGACAGGGTAATGAAAAACTGTTTTTT. Encoded protein: CASSQDGGQGNEKLFF.

This chain joins TRBV4-3 and TRBJ1-2, with 9 bases aligning to TRBD1. The CDR3 totals 14 residues. V shed 1 base and J 6 bases; nucleotides not matched to a gene: 3. The V gene's germline CDR1 is LGHNA and CDR2 YSLEER. Here the CDR3 DNA reads TGCGCCAGCAGCCAAGCGACAGGGGGAGATGGCTACACCTTC. Translating it yields CASSQATGGDGYTF.

The chain combines TRBV29-1 with TRBJ2-5; D perhaps matches TRBD2 (6 bases). This CDR3 contains 14 residues. V was cut by 2 bases and J by 4 bases, with 14 bases left in between. CDR1 and CDR2 from the germline V gene are SQVTM and ANQGSEA. DNA of the CDR3: TGCAGCGTTGAACTCCCGCCGGGAGTAGAGACCCAGTACTTC. Translating gives CSVELPPGVETQYF.

V gene TRBV30 combines with J gene TRBJ2-1; 7 bases are shared with TRBD2. Unmatched junction bases numbered 8, after V lost 3 bases and J lost 9 bases. There are 13 residues in the CDR3. Germline V lookup: CDR1 GTSNPN, CDR2 SVGIG (reference sequence). For the CDR3, the DNA is TGTGCCTGGAGGGGACTAACCTTTGGTGAGCAGTTCTTC. Amino acid sequence: CAWRGLTFGEQFF.

V is TRBV24-1 and J is TRBJ2-2; 8 nucleotides align to TRBD1. The CDR3 length is 12 residues. CDR1 is KGHDR and CDR2 is SFDVKD in the germline V gene. V gave up 7 bases and J gave up 6 bases; unmatched junction bases: 0. Written as DNA, the CDR3 is TGTGCCACCAGACAGGGGGCCGGGGAGCTGTTTTTT. It translates to CATRQGAGELFF.

The DNA for the CDR3 is TGCGCCAGCAGCCTCGGGACTAGCAGAGAATACAATGAGCAGTTCTTC. Its protein product is CASSLGTSREYNEQFF. The gene calls are TRBV4-3 and TRBJ2-1, with 9 nucleotides matching TRBD2. The V segment lost 4 bases and the J segment 4 bases; nucleotides outside the gene matches: 8. Germline V CDR1 and CDR2: LGHNA, YSLEER. This CDR3 is built from 16 residues.